This T cell receptor (beta chain) came from a study of cytomegalovirus exposure and HLA in healthy donors. General study results and limits: Listed as cytomegalovirus-associated were 170 or so TCR beta chains.

A multiplex PCR was run with 60 Vbeta primers and 13 Jbeta primers. Libraries were prepared by immunoSEQ multiplex PCR; TCRdb keeps only in-frame clonotypes and omits some of them. The sample lists roughly 100,000 clones, roughly four fifths seen once, with roughly 5.1% in the top ten. Details on this clone: Its antigen is still unknown.

Per the germline V gene, CDR1 is MNHEY and CDR2 is SMNVEV (reference sequence). This CDR3 contains 16 residues. With V trimmed by 5 bases and J by 4 bases, 11 bases remained unmatched. The TCR comes from a man aged 35 to 55 in good health and CMV-seropositive. The sample taken for sequencing was PBMCs. The chain recombines TRBV27 with TRBJ1-1; 9 nucleotides match TRBD1. CDR3 DNA sequence: TGTGCCAGCAGTCCGGGGGAGGGGACAGGGAGCACTGAAGCTTTCTTT. Its protein product is CASSPGEGTGSTEAFF.